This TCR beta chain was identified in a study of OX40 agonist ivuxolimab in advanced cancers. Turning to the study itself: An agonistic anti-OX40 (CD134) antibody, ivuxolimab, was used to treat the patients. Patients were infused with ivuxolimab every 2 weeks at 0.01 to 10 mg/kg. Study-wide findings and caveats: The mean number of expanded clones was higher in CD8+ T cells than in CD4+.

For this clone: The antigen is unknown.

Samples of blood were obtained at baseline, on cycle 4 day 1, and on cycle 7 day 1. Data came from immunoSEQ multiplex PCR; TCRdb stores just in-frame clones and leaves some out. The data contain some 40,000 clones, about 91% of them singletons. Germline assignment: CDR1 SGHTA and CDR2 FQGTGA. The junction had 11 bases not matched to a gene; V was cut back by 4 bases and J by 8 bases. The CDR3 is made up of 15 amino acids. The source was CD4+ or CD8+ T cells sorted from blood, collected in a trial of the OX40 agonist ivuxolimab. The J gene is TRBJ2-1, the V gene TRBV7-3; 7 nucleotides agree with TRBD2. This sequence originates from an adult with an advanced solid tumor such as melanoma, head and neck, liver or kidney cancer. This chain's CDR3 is CASSSGETSRDEQFF. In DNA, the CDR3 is TGTGCCAGCAGCTCTGGGGAGACTAGCAGGGATGAGCAGTTCTTC.